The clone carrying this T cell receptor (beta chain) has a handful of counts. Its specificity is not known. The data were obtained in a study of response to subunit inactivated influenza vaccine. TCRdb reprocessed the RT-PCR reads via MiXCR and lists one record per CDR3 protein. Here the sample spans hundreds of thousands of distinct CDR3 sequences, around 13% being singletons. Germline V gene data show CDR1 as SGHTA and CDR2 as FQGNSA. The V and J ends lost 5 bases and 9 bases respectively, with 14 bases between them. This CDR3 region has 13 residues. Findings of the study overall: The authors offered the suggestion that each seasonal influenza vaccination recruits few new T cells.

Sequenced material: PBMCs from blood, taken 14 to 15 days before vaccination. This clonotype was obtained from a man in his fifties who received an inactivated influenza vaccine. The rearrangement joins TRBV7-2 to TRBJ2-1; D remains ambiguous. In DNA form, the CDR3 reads TGTGCCAGCAGCATCTACAGAGAAGCTGAGCAGTTCTTC. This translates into CASSIYREAEQFF.